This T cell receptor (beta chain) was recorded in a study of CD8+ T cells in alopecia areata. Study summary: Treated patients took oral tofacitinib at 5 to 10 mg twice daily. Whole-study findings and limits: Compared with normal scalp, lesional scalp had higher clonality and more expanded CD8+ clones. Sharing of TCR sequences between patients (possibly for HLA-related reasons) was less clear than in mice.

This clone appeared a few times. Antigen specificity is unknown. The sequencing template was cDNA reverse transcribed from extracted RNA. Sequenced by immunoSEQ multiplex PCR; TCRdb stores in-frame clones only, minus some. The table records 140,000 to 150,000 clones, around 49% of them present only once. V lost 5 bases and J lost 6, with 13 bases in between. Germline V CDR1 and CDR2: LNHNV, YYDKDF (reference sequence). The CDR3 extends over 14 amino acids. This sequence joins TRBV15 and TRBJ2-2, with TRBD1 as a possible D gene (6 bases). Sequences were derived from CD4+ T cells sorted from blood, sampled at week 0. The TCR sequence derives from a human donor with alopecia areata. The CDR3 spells CATSSSWGPGELFF. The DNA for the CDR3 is TGTGCCACCAGCTCCAGTTGGGGGCCCGGGGAGCTGTTTTTT.